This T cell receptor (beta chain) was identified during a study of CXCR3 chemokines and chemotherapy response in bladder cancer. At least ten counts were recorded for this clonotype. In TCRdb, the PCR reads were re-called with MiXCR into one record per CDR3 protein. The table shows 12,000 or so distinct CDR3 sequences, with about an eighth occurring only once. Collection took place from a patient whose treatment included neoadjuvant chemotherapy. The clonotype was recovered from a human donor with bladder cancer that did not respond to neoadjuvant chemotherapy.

This CDR3 reads CASSYSMGGADYGYTF. Written as DNA, the CDR3 is TGTGCCAGCAGTTACTCGATGGGGGGGGCTGACTATGGCTACACCTTC. The chain combines TRBV6-5 with TRBJ1-2, with D perhaps TRBD1 (6 bases). Germline V gene data show CDR1 as MNHEY and CDR2 as SVGAGI. This CDR3 has 16 amino acids. V was trimmed by 0 bases and J by 3 bases, leaving 14 bases between them.